Below are 18 T cell receptor beta chains sequenced from a single sample in a study of vaccination effects on CD4 cells after COVID-19. Investigators separated out CD4+ T cells once around 9 days of culture had passed. Vaccine administered to participants consisted of two doses of either BNT162b2 or mRNA-1273. For these TCRs, the target antigens are not known. Measured with immunoSEQ multiplex PCR; TCRdb has only the in-frame clones, and not every one. Of just under 75,000 clones listed, roughly 73% are singletons. Sequenced here: CD4+ T cells from PBMCs cultured without peptide, sampled after COVID-19 vaccination. The receptors come from a human donor who received a COVID-19 vaccine.

V usage is TRBV9 and J usage is TRBJ1-1, with 8 bases that match TRBD1. Trimming removed 0 bases from V and 1 base from J; junction bases left unmatched: 2. Germline CDR1 reads SGDLS; CDR2 reads YYNGEE. This CDR3 has 15 residues. The CDR3 here is CASSVVGQGNTEAFF. The CDR3 region has the DNA TGTGCCAGCAGCGTAGTCGGACAGGGGAACACTGAAGCTTTCTTT.

The chain couples TRBV18 to TRBJ1-3; no firm D call. CDR3 length: 12 amino acids. Trimming took off 3 bases at V and 5 bases at J, with 5 bases between the two ends. Per the germline V gene, CDR1 is KGHSH and CDR2 is LQKENI. DNA for the CDR3: TGTGCCAGCTCACCTGGGAGAAACACCATATATTTT. It yields the protein CASSPGRNTIYF. Combining the CDR3 with reference TRBV18 and TRBJ1-3 gives the whole variable domain NAGVMQNPRHLVRRRGQEARLRCSPMKGHSHVYWYRQLPEEGLKFMVYLQKENIIDESGMPKERFSAEFPKEGPSILRIQQVVRGDSAAYFCASSPGRNTIYFGEGSWLTVV.

This clone was picked up a small number of times. The genes are TRBV28 and TRBJ1-5; D might be TRBD1 (5 bases). The V end was cut by 3 bases, the J end by 8 bases, with 14 bases between. The CDR3 consists of 14 residues. Germline V CDR1 and CDR2: MDHEN, SYDVKM. As DNA, the CDR3 is TGTGCCAGCAGTTTTAGGGGCAGGGCGAAGCCCCAGCATTTT. It encodes CASSFRGRAKPQHF.

This clone showed up just a few times. This chain uses TRBV11-2 with TRBJ1-2, with 9 bases aligning to TRBD1. The junction had 11 bases not matched to a gene; V was cut back by 5 bases and J by 1 base. This CDR3 spans 17 amino acids. Germline CDR1 and CDR2: SGHAT and FQNNGV. The CDR3 nucleotides read TGTGCCAGCAGCCTAGGACAGGGGAGTATAATTAACTATGGCTACACCTTC. Translation gives CASSLGQGSIINYGYTF. Filled out from reference TRBV11-2 and TRBJ1-2, the complete variable domain reads EAGVAQSPRYKIIEKRQSVAFWCNPISGHATLYWYQQILGQGPKLLIQFQNNGVVDDSQLPKDRFSAERLKGVDSTLKIQPAKLEDSAVYLCASSLGQGSIINYGYTFGSGTRLTVV.

This clone was seen only a few times. The V gene is TRBV28, the J gene TRBJ2-2, with D perhaps TRBD2 (6 bases). The CDR3 has 12 residues. The V end was cut by 2 bases, the J end by 14 bases, with 12 bases between. Per the germline V gene, CDR1 is MDHEN and CDR2 is SYDVKM. CDR3 in DNA: TGTGCCAGCAGTTTAACGGGACTCCCTCTGTTTTTT. It translates to CASSLTGLPLFF.

This clone has a handful of counts. This rearrangement joins TRBV18 to TRBJ1-5; D not resolved. CDR3 length equals 14 residues. Germline V CDR1 and CDR2: KGHSH, LQKENI. V was trimmed by 3 bases and J by 7 bases, leaving 13 bases between them. The CDR3 DNA is TGTGCCAGCTCACCGAATACAGTAAGCCAGCCCCAGCATTTT. Protein: CASSPNTVSQPQHF.

This rearrangement joins TRBV5-1 to TRBJ2-6, with 8 bases aligning to TRBD1. Trimming removed 3 bases from V and 0 bases from J; junction bases left unmatched: 5. There are 17 residues in the CDR3. Germline V gene sequence: CDR1 SGHRS, CDR2 YFSETQ. The CDR3 is CASSSGQVRSGANVLTF. DNA of the CDR3: TGCGCCAGCAGCTCGGGACAGGTACGCTCTGGGGCCAACGTCCTGACTTTC.

The chain has TRBV6-2 or TRBV6-3 and TRBJ1-6; D unresolved. From germline, CDR1 is MNHEY and CDR2 SVGEGT. Between the trimmed V and J ends, which lost 0 bases and 0 bases, there was a span of 15 bases. This CDR3 region has 19 residues. Here the CDR3 DNA reads TGTGCCAGCAGTTACTCGAAGGTTGGAGTGAGCTCCTATAATTCACCCCTCCACTTT. Amino acid sequence: CASSYSKVGVSSYNSPLHF.

The chain employs TRBV6-1 and TRBJ2-7; the D gene is possibly TRBD1 (5 bases). V shed 3 bases and J shed 6 bases, with 6 bases lying between them. The CDR3 runs 11 residues. Germline values: CDR1 MNHNS, CDR2 SASEGT. The DNA for the CDR3 is TGTGCCAGCAGTGAGGGGCCCGAGCAGTACGTC. It encodes CASSEGPEQYV.

The chain combines TRBV4-1 with TRBJ1-1; no firm D call. There are 14 residues in the CDR3. Trimming removed 1 base from V and 5 bases from J, with 11 bases in between. Germline CDR1 MGHRA, CDR2 YSYEKL. The CDR3 DNA reads as TGCGCCAGCAGCCAAGCCCAGTTGGGGACTGAAGCTTTCTTT. Its protein is CASSQAQLGTEAFF.

The chain combines TRBV14 with TRBJ2-7; 13 bases line up with TRBD2. The trim removed 1 base at V and 0 bases at J, leaving 6 bases unmatched. This CDR3 spans 18 amino acids. CDR1 and CDR2 (germline): SGHDN, FVKESK. CDR3 amino acids: CASSQGRLAGGNSYEQYV. CDR3 sequence (DNA): TGTGCCAGCAGCCAAGGAAGACTAGCGGGGGGCAACTCCTACGAGCAGTACGTC.

The V gene is TRBV10-1, the J gene TRBJ1-2; D uncertain. CDR1 is WNHNN, CDR2 SYGVQD, per germline (reference sequence). CDR3 size: 11 residues. CDR3 protein: CSHSENYGYTF. The DNA for the CDR3 is TGCTCTCACTCAGAAAACTATGGCTACACCTTC.

The V and J genes are TRBV10-1 and TRBJ1-5; 7 bases match TRBD1. J gave up 6 bases and V 3 bases, and 8 bases lay outside the gene matches. The CDR3 consists of 15 residues. Germline CDR1 and CDR2: WNHNN and SYGVQD (reference sequence). CDR3 region: CASSERETGSQPQHF. The CDR3 DNA follows: TGCGCCAGCAGTGAAAGGGAGACAGGGTCTCAGCCCCAGCATTTT.

The V call is TRBV18, the J call TRBJ1-6; TRBD1 aligns across 9 bases. Looked up from germline, CDR1 is KGHSH and CDR2 is LQKENI. This CDR3 has 17 amino acids. Germline trimming cut 0 bases from V and 7 bases from J; bases unmatched to any gene: 7. The chain's CDR3 is CASSPPEGTGLNSPLHF. CDR3 in DNA: TGTGCCAGCTCACCACCTGAAGGGACAGGGTTAAATTCACCCCTCCACTTT.

The chain recombines TRBV18 with TRBJ1-2; D is perhaps TRBD1 (5 bases). Germline-derived CDR1 and CDR2 are KGHSH and LQKENI. V dropped 5 bases and J dropped 6 bases, with 19 bases sitting between them. The CDR3 runs 15 residues. Here the CDR3 DNA reads TGTGCCAGCTCAAAAGTGGGGGATACAAAGGATGGCTACACCTTC. Its translation is CASSKVGDTKDGYTF.

The rearrangement links TRBV6-2 or TRBV6-3 to TRBJ2-5; 14 bases line up with TRBD2. The V segment lost 5 bases and the J segment 4 bases; nucleotides outside the gene matches: 6. The CDR3 runs 16 residues. In germline, CDR1 is MNHEY, CDR2 SVGEGT. This CDR3 is CASSQTSGGAGETQYF. CDR3 in DNA: TGTGCCAGCAGTCAGACTAGCGGGGGGGCCGGAGAGACCCAGTACTTC.

The genes are TRBV5-1 and TRBJ2-6; tentative D call: TRBD1 (6 bases). The CDR3 runs to 17 residues. The germline gives CDR1 SGHRS, CDR2 YFSETQ. V lost 0 bases, J lost 3 bases, and 13 bases lay in between. This chain's CDR3 is CASSLAGQGRGANVLTF. The CDR3 DNA sequence: TGCGCCAGCAGCTTGGCCGGGCAGGGGCGTGGGGCCAACGTCCTGACTTTC.

V is TRBV5-5 and J is TRBJ2-5; a possible D gene is TRBD1 (6 bases). The germline gives CDR1 SGHKS, CDR2 YYEKEE (reference sequence). The length of the CDR3 is 15 residues. Between the trimmed V and J ends, which lost 2 bases and 2 bases, there was a span of 13 bases. CDR3 DNA sequence: TGTGCCAGCAGCTTCAGGGACACTTTTCAAGAGACCCAGTACTTC. This translates into CASSFRDTFQETQYF.